This T cell receptor (beta chain) was identified in a study of blood T cell repertoires in COVID-19. Study-level background: Spain, Italy and the United States supplied samples that represented acute and convalescent COVID-19. PBMCs, B-cell-depleted T cells, or T cells provided the cDNA or gDNA that made up the material.

Original methodology: By means of reference gene primer amplification, nucleated cell counts were estimated. The repertoire was sequenced with immunoSEQ multiplex PCR; TCRdb's copy has only in-frame clones and lacks some. D and trimming come from the DNA, and the V and J calls and clone size come from that table. The sample comprises about 250,000 clones, 60% to 75% of which are singletons, and approximately 3.2% rests with the top ten. Trimming left V 4 bases short and J 4 bases short, with 11 bases between. Germline CDR1 is LNHDA and CDR2 is SQIVND (reference sequence). The length of the CDR3 is 14 residues. The table lists this clone with a count of one.

This chain connects TRBV19 to TRBJ1-5; a weak D match, TRBD1 (6 bases). Sequenced: peripheral blood. This receptor was taken from an elderly woman with acute or convalescent COVID-19. The CDR3 DNA is TGTGCCAGTAGTAACGGACAGATTAATCAGCCCCAGCATTTT. It translates to CASSNGQINQPQHF.